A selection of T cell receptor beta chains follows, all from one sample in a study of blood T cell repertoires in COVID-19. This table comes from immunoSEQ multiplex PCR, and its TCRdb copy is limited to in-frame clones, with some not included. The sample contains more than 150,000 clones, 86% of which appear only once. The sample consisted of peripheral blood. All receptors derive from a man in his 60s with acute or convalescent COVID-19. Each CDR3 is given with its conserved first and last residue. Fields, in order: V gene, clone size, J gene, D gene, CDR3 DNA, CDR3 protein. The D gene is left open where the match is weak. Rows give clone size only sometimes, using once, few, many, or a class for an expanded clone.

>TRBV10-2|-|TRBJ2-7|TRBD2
TGCGCCAGCAGTGTAGGACTAGTAACCTACGAGCAGTACTTC
CASSVGLVTYEQYF
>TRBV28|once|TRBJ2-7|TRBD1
TGTGCCAGCAGCACCGGGACAGTTTCCTACGAGCAGTACTTC
CASSTGTVSYEQYF
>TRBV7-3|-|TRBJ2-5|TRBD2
TGTGCCAGCAGTCCTAGCGGGAGATGGGGAGAGACCCAGTACTTC
CASSPSGRWGETQYF
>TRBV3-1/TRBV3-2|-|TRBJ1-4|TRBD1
TGTGCCAGCAGCCAAGCCCTCGGGACAGGGTCTGGTAAACTGTTTTTT
CASSQALGTGSGKLFF
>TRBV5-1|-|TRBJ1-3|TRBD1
TGCGCCAGCAGCCCGGAGACAGGGTCTGGAAACACCATATATTTT
CASSPETGSGNTIYF
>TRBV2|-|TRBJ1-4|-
TGTGCCAGCAGTGAATTGCCCCCCCCAGGGCCGGTTTTT
CASSELPPPGPVF
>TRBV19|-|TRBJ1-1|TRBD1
TGTGCCAGTAGCCCCCGAGGACAGGGGAATGAAGCTTTCTTT
CASSPRGQGNEAFF
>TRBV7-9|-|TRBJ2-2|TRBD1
TGTGCCAGCAGCGCGACAGGGATCGGGGAGCTGTTTTTT
CASSATGIGELFF
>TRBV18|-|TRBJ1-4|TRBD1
TGTGCCAGCTCACAGACAGGGCGGAGCGGGGAAAAACTGTTTTTT
CASSQTGRSGEKLFF
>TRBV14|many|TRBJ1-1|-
TGTGCCAGCAGCCAACGGGACACCAGGCCAGCTTTCTTT
CASSQRDTRPAFF
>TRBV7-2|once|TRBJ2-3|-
TGTGCCAGCAGCTTAGCAAGGGGTAGCACAGATACGCAGTATTTT
CASSLARGSTDTQYF
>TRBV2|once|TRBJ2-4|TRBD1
TGTGCCAGCGTTATCAGGGGGCGTTCAAACATTCAGTACTTC
CASVIRGRSNIQYF
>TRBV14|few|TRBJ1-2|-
TGTGCCAGCAGCCAAGATTTGACACCCTACTATGGCTACACCTTC
CASSQDLTPYYGYTF
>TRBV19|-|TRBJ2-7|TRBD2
TGTGCCAGTAGGAATTTAGCGGGAGCGAATCACGAGCAGTACTTC
CASRNLAGANHEQYF
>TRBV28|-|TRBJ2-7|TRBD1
TGTGCCAGCCGGGACAGGGGGCGCCCCTACGAGCAGTACTTC
CASRDRGRPYEQYF